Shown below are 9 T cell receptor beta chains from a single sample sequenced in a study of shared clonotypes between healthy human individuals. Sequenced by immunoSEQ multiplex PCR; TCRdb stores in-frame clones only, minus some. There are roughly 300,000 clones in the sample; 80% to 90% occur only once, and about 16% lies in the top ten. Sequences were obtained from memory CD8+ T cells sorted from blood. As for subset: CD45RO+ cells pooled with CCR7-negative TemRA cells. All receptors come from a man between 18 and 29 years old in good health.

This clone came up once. This CDR3 is CASSLVPRDTEAFF. Here the CDR3 DNA reads TGCGCCAGCAGCTTGGTCCCCCGGGACACTGAAGCTTTCTTT. V and J are TRBV5-1 and TRBJ1-1; D ambiguous. This CDR3 region has 14 residues. Between the trimmed V and J ends, which lost 0 bases and 3 bases, there was a span of 9 bases. Germline V gives CDR1 SGHRS, CDR2 YFSETQ.

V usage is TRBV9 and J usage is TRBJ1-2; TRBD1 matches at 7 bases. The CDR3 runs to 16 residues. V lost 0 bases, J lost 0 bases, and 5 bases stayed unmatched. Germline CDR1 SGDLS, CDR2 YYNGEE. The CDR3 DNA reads TGTGCCAGCAGCGTAGCCAGGGACAGTACTAACTATGGCTACACCTTC. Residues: CASSVARDSTNYGYTF.

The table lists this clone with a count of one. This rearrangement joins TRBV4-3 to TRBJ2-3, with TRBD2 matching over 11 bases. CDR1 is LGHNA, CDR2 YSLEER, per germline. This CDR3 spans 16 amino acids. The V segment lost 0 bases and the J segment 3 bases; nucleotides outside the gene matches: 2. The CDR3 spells CASSQELAGATDTQYF. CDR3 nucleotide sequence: TGCGCCAGCAGCCAAGAACTAGCGGGAGCAACAGATACGCAGTATTTT.

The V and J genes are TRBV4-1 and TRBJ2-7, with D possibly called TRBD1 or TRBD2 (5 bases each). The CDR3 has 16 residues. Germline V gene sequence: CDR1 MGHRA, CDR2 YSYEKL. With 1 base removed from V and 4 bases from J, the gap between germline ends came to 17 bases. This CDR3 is CASSQVGIARQYEQYF. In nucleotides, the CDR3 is TGCGCCAGCAGCCAAGTCGGGATAGCTAGACAGTACGAGCAGTACTTC.

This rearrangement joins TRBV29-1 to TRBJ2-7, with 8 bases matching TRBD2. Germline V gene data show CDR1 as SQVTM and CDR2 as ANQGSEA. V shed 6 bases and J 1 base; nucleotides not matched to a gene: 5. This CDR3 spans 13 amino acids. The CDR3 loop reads CSVIAGTSYEQYF. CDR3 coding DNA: TGCAGCGTCATAGCGGGAACGTCCTACGAGCAGTACTTC.

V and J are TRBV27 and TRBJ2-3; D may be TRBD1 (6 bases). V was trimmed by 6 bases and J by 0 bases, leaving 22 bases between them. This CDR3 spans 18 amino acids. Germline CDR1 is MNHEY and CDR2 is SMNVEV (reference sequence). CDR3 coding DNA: TGTGCCAGCAGCCCCGGGACACTACTACCCCTTAGCACAGATACGCAGTATTTT. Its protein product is CASSPGTLLPLSTDTQYF.

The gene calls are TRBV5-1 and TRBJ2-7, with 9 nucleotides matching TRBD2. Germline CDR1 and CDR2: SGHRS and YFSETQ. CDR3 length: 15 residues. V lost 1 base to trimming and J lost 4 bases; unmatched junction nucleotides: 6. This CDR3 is CASSLLASGVYEQYF. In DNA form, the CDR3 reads TGCGCCAGCAGCTTGTTGGCTAGCGGGGTTTACGAGCAGTACTTC.

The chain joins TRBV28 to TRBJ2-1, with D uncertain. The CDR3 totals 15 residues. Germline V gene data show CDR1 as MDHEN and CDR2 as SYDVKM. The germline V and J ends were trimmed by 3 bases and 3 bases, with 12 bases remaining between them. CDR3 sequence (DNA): TGTGCCAGCAGTTTGGTTCAGGTTCGCTACAATGAGCAGTTCTTC. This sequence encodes CASSLVQVRYNEQFF.

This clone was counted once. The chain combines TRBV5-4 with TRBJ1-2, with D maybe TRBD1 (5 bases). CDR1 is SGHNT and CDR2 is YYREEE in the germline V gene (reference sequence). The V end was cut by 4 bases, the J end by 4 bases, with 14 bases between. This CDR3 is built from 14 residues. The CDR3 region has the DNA TGTGCCAGCAGCCCTGGGCAGGGCGGCTATGGCTACACCTTC. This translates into CASSPGQGGYGYTF.